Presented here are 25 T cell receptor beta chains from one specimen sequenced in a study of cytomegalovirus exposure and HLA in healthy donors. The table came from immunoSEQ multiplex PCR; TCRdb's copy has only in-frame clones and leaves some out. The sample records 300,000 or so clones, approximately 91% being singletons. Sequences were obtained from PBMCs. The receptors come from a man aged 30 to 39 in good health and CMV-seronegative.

In DNA form, the CDR3 reads TGTGCCAGCAGTTACGTGAGTTCGGGCACCGGGGAGCTGTTTTTT. Protein product: CASSYVSSGTGELFF. This chain links TRBV6-5 with TRBJ2-2; D gene ambiguous. Deletions cut 2 bases from V and 4 bases from J, with 11 bases between. Germline CDR1 is MNHEY and CDR2 is SVGAGI. The CDR3 runs 15 residues.

CDR3 DNA: TGTGCCACCAGCAGAGATTCAGGGGGCACCGGGGAGCTGTTTTTT. It translates to CATSRDSGGTGELFF. The rearrangement links TRBV15 to TRBJ2-2; 7 bases align to TRBD1. The CDR3 totals 15 residues. Germline CDR1 is LNHNV and CDR2 is YYDKDF (reference sequence). V lost 0 bases to trimming and J lost 4 bases; unmatched junction nucleotides: 2.

The CDR3 reads CASSLFPPFQGPNSPLHF. The CDR3 DNA sequence: TGTGCCAGCAGTTTATTCCCGCCGTTTCAGGGGCCAAATTCACCCCTCCACTTT. The J gene is TRBJ1-6, the V gene TRBV27, with TRBD1 as a possible D gene (6 bases). Germline assignment: CDR1 MNHEY and CDR2 SMNVEV (reference sequence). Trimming pared 1 base from V and 7 bases from J, leaving 20 bases between. CDR3 length: 18 residues.

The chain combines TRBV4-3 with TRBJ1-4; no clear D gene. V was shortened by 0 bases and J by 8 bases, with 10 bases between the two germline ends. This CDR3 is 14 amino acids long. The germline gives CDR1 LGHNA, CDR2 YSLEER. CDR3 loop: CASSQDRGGEKLFF. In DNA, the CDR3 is TGCGCCAGCAGCCAAGATCGCGGCGGGGAAAAACTGTTTTTT.

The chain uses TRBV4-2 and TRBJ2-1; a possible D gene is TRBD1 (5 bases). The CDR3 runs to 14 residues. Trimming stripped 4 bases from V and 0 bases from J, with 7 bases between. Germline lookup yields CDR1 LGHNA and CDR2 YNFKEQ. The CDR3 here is CASSRGSSYNEQFF. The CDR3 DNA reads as TGTGCCAGCAGCCGGGGCAGCTCCTACAATGAGCAGTTCTTC.

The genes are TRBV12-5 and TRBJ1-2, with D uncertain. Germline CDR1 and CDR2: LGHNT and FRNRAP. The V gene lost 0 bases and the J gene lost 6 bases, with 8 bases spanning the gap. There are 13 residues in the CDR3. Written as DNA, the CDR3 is TGTGCTAGTGGTTTGGTTTCCCGTGATGGCTACACCTTC. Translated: CASGLVSRDGYTF.

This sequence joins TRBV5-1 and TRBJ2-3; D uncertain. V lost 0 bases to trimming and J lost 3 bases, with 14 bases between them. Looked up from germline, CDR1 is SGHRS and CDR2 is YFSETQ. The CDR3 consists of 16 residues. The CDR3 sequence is CASSLVGPMETDTQYF. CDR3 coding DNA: TGCGCCAGCAGCTTGGTAGGCCCCATGGAGACAGATACGCAGTATTTT.

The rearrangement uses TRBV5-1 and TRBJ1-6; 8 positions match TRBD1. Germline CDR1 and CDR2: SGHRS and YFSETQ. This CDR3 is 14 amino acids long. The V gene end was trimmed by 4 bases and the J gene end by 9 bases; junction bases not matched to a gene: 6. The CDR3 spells CASSLTGVSSPLHF. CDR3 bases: TGCGCCAGCAGCCTGACAGGGGTGAGTTCACCCCTCCACTTT. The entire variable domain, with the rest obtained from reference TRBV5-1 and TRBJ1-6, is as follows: KAGVTQTPRYLIKTRGQQVTLSCSPISGHRSVSWYQQTPGQGLQFLFEYFSETQRNKGNFPGRFSGRQFSNSRSEMNVSTLELGDSALYLCASSLTGVSSPLHFGNGTRLTVT.

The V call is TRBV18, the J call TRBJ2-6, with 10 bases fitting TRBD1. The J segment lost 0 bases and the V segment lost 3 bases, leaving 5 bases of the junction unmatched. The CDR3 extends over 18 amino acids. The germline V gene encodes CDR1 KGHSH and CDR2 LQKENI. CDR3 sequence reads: CASSPRTGGGSGANVLTF. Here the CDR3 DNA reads TGTGCCAGCTCACCCCGGACAGGGGGAGGCTCTGGGGCCAACGTCCTGACTTTC.

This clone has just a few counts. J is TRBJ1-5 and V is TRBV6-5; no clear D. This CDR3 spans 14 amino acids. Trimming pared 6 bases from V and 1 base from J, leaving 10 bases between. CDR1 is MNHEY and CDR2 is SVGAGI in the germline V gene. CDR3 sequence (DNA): TGTGCCAGCAGACCGACTGTGAGCAATCAGCCCCAGCATTTT. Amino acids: CASRPTVSNQPQHF.

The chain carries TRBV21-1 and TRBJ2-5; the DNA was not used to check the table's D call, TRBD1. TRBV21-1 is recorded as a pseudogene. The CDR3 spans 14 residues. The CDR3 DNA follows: TGTGCCAGCAGCAAGAGGGGGCGGAGGGAGACCCAGTACTTC. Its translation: CASSKRGRRETQYF.

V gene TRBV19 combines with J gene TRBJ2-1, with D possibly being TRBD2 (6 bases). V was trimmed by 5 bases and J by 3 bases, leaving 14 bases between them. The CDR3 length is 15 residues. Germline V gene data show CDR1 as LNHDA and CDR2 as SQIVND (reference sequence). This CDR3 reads CASSPSGGYYNEQFF. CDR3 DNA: TGTGCCAGTAGTCCCTCCGGAGGGTACTACAATGAGCAGTTCTTC.

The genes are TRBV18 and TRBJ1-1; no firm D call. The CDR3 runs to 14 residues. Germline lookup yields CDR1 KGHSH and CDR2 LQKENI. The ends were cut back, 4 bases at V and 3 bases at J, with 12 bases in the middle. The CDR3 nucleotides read TGTGCCAGCTCACGGGAGGCCGGGGACACTGAAGCTTTCTTT. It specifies CASSREAGDTEAFF.

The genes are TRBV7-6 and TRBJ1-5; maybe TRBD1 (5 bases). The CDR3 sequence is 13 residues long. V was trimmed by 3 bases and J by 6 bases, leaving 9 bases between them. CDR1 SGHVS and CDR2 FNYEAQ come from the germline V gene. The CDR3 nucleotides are TGTGCCAGCAGCTTCGACGGGGGTCAGCCCCAGCATTTT. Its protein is CASSFDGGQPQHF.

CDR3 nucleotides: TGCGCCAGCAGCCCCCCGGCACAGGCTTACCCGAGCTCTGGAAACACCATATATTTT. Its translation: CASSPPAQAYPSSGNTIYF. This chain joins TRBV4-1 and TRBJ1-3; possibly TRBD1 for D (5 bases). Trimming took 4 bases from V and 0 from J, leaving 22 bases between them. The CDR3 is made up of 19 amino acids. CDR1 and CDR2 (germline): MGHRA, YSYEKL.

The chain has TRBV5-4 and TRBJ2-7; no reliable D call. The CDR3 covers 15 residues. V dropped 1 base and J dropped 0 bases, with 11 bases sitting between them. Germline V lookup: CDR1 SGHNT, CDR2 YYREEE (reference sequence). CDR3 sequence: CASSLISSGSYEQYF. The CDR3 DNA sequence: TGTGCCAGCAGCTTGATTTCTAGTGGCTCCTACGAGCAGTACTTC.

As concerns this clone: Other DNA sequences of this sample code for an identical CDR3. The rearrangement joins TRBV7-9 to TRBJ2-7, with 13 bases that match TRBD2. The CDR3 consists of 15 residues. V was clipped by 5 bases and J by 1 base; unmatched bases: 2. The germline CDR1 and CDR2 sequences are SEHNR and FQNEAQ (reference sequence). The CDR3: CASSPGLAGSYEQYF. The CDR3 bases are TGTGCCAGCAGCCCGGGACTAGCGGGGTCCTACGAGCAGTACTTC.

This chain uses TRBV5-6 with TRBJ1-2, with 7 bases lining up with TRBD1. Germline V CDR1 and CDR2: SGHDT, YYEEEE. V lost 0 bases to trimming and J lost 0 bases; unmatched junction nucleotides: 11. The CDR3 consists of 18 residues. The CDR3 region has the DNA TGTGCCAGCAGCTTGGGCATGACAGGGACCCCAACTAACTATGGCTACACCTTC. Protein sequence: CASSLGMTGTPTNYGYTF.

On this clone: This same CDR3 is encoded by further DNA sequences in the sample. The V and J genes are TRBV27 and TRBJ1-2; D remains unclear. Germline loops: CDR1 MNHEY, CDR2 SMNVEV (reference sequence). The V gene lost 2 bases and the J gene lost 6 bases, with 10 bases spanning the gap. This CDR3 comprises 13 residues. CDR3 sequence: CASSLGGVDGYTF. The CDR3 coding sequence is TGTGCCAGCAGTTTAGGAGGAGTCGATGGCTACACCTTC.

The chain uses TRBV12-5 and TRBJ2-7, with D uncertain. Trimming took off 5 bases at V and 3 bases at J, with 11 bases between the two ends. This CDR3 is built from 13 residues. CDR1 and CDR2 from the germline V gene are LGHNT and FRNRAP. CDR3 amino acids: CASGGQVFYEQYF. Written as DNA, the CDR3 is TGTGCTAGTGGTGGGCAGGTTTTCTACGAGCAGTACTTC.

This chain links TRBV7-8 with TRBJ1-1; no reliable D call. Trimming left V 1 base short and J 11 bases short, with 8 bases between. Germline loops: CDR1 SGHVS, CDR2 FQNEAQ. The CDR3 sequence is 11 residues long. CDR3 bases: TGTGCCAGCAGCTTAGTGGGCGAGGCTTTCTTT. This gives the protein CASSLVGEAFF.

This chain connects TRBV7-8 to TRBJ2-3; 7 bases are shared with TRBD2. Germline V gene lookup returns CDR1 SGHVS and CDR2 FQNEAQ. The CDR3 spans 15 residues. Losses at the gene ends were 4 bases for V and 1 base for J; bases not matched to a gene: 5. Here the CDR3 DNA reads TGTGCCAGCAGCTGGGGAGGGGCACGCACAGATACGCAGTATTTT. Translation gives CASSWGGARTDTQYF.

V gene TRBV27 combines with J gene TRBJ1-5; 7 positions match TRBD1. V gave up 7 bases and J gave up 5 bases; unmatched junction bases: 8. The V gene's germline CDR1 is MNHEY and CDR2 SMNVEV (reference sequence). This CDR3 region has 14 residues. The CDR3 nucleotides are TGTGCCAGCAAACGACAGGGTCGGGATCAGCCCCAGCATTTT. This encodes CASKRQGRDQPQHF.

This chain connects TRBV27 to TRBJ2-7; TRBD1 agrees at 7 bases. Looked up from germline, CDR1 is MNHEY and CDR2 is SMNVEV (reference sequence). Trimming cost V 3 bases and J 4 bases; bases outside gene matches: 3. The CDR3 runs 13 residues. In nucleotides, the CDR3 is TGTGCCAGCAGTTTCTCACAGGGGTACGAGCAGTACTTC. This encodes CASSFSQGYEQYF.

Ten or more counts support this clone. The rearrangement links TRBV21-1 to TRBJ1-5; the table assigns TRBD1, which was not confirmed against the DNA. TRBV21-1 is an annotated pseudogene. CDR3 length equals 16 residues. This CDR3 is CASSKCRVRENQPQHF. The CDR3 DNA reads TGTGCCAGCAGCAAATGCAGGGTGAGAGAAAATCAGCCCCAGCATTTT.